The present T cell receptor beta chain was sequenced within a study of CXCR3-negative and CXCR3-positive naive CD8 T cells. Germline assignment: CDR1 SGDLS and CDR2 YYNGEE. This CDR3 region has 13 residues. It was by 5' RACE with UMI labels that the TRB cDNA libraries were prepared. TCRdb reanalyzed the 5' RACE reads and collapses them to one entry per CDR3 protein, without DNA. Recorded for this sample: over 100,000 distinct CDR3 sequences. Sequencing input: naive CXCR3- CD8+ T cells from blood. As to subset: CD45RO-CCR7+CD27+CD95- naive CD8+ T cells lacking CXCR3 (TNR3-). This clonotype was sampled from a human donor in good health. Some clones in this sample may be carry-over from other donors' samples. The genes are TRBV9 and TRBJ2-7. CDR3 loop: CASSVGEGYEQYF.